These 19 T cell receptor beta chains originate from one sample sequenced in a study of glioma-infiltrating T cells after dendritic cell vaccination. The time point denotes: after dendritic cell vaccination, including at tumor progression/relapse. Here immunoSEQ multiplex PCR was the method, and the copy in TCRdb shows in-frame clones only, minus some. The sample carries 90,000 to 140,000 clones, roughly 90% recorded once. The material sequenced was blood, taken after dendritic cell vaccination. Receptor source: a human donor with glioblastoma.

CDR3 coding DNA: TGTGCCAGCCGCCAACAGGGGAATTGGGATGGCTACACCTTC. Protein sequence: CASRQQGNWDGYTF. The rearrangement uses TRBV25-1 and TRBJ1-2, with 7 bases matching TRBD1. Looked up from germline, CDR1 is MGHDK and CDR2 is SYGVNS. There are 14 residues in the CDR3. The ends lost 8 bases at V and 6 bases at J; junction bases unmatched: 12.

The chain links TRBV20-1 to TRBJ2-1, with D perhaps matching TRBD1 (6 bases). The V gene lost 5 bases and the J gene lost 8 bases, with 10 bases spanning the gap. The germline CDR1 and CDR2 sequences are DFQATT and SNEGSKA (reference sequence). There are 11 residues in the CDR3. The CDR3 region has the DNA TGCAGTGCTCGGACAGTCGATGAGCAGTTCTTC. Translating gives CSARTVDEQFF.

This clone was seen a single time. The CDR3 region is CASSLVRLAGKNIQYF. The CDR3, as DNA: TGTGCCAGCAGCTTAGTCCGACTAGCCGGCAAAAACATTCAGTACTTC. The chain combines TRBV7-8 with TRBJ2-4; 7 positions match TRBD2. Germline CDR1 and CDR2: SGHVS and FQNEAQ. The CDR3 length is 16 residues. Losses at the gene ends were 1 base for V and 3 bases for J; bases not matched to a gene: 6.

This chain uses TRBV11-2 with TRBJ1-2; D unclear. Germline CDR1 reads SGHAT; CDR2 reads FQNNGV. Trimming cost V 2 bases and J 7 bases, with 8 bases left between them. The CDR3 covers 12 residues. CDR3 in DNA: TGTGCCAGCAGCTTAAGTTTCGGTGGCTACACCTTC. Translating gives CASSLSFGGYTF.

The chain links TRBV7-6 to TRBJ2-7; TRBD1 matches at 8 bases. CDR3 length: 14 amino acids. With 5 bases clipped from V and 2 bases from J, the junction kept 5 bases outside the gene matches. Germline values: CDR1 SGHVS, CDR2 FNYEAQ. The CDR3 region is CASSPLQGAYEQYF. The CDR3 DNA is TGTGCCAGCAGCCCACTACAGGGGGCCTACGAGCAGTACTTC. The whole variable domain, filled in from reference TRBV7-6 and TRBJ2-7, reads GAGVSQSPRYKVTKRGQDVALRCDPISGHVSLYWYRQALGQGPEFLTYFNYEAQQDKSGLPNDRFSAERPEGSISTLTIQRTEQRDSAMYRCASSPLQGAYEQYFGPGTRLTVT.

The V call is TRBV5-1, the J call TRBJ2-3, with D hard to call. The CDR3 covers 13 residues. Trimming removed 1 base from V and 4 bases from J, with 7 bases in between. CDR1 is SGHRS and CDR2 is YFSETQ in the germline V gene. CDR3 sequence: CASSLSSPDTQYF. In DNA form, the CDR3 reads TGCGCCAGCAGCTTGTCCTCTCCAGATACGCAGTATTTT.

CDR3 sequence reads: CASSWGLSDTQYF. For the CDR3, the DNA is TGTGCCAGTAGTTGGGGACTTTCCGATACGCAGTATTTT. The gene calls are TRBV19 and TRBJ2-3, with a tentative D call TRBD2 (6 bases). CDR3 length: 13 residues. The V end was cut by 5 bases, the J end by 6 bases, with 12 bases between. Germline V lookup: CDR1 LNHDA, CDR2 SQIVND (reference sequence).

The chain uses TRBV18 and TRBJ2-7, with D possibly TRBD1 on 7 matching bases. Germline V gene lookup returns CDR1 KGHSH and CDR2 LQKENI. The CDR3 loop spans 17 amino acids. The V gene lost 0 bases and the J gene lost 0 bases, with 15 bases spanning the gap. The CDR3: CASSPPGRDSNSYEQYF. The CDR3, as DNA: TGTGCCAGCTCACCACCCGGGCGGGACAGCAACTCCTACGAGCAGTACTTC.

The chain employs TRBV27 and TRBJ2-7; 10 bases line up with TRBD1. V lost 6 bases and J lost 3; bases outside the gene matches: 14. Germline CDR1 is MNHEY and CDR2 is SMNVEV (reference sequence). The CDR3 has 17 residues. The DNA of the CDR3 is TGTGCCAGCAGGTTGGTGCTCCGGGACAGGGGAATCTACGAGCAGTACTTC. Translating gives CASRLVLRDRGIYEQYF.

The gene calls are TRBV15 and TRBJ2-1, with D possibly TRBD2 on 5 matching bases. V was trimmed by 0 bases and J by 1 base, leaving 10 bases between them. Germline V gene sequence: CDR1 LNHNV, CDR2 YYDKDF (reference sequence). The CDR3 contains 16 residues. CDR3 nucleotide sequence: TGTGCCACCAGCAGAGATCGGGGTACTTCCTACAATGAGCAGTTCTTC. Amino acid sequence: CATSRDRGTSYNEQFF.

The sample holds one count of this clone. This chain joins TRBV9 and TRBJ2-5; D perhaps matches TRBD1 (8 bases). Between the trimmed V and J ends, which lost 4 bases and 4 bases, there was a span of 14 bases. Germline assignment: CDR1 SGDLS and CDR2 YYNGEE. This CDR3 is 14 amino acids long. In DNA form, the CDR3 reads TGTGCCAGCAGCCAGGACAGGGAGGGAGAGACCCAGTACTTC. Amino acids: CASSQDREGETQYF.

The rearrangement links TRBV13 to TRBJ2-3, with D perhaps TRBD2 (5 bases). V lost 5 bases, J lost 6 bases, and 12 bases lay in between. The CDR3 spans 13 residues. Germline loops: CDR1 PRHDT, CDR2 FYEKMQ (reference sequence). In DNA form, the CDR3 reads TGTGCCAGCAGCCCCTTTGCGGGCGATACGCAGTATTTT. Translated, it gives CASSPFAGDTQYF.

V gene TRBV16 combines with J gene TRBJ1-5, with 7 bases lining up with TRBD1. Germline V lookup: CDR1 KGHSY, CDR2 FQNENV. This CDR3 comprises 15 residues. Losses at the gene ends were 1 base for V and 5 bases for J; bases not matched to a gene: 5. CDR3 sequence reads: CASSQFQGVYQPQHF. CDR3 DNA: TGTGCCAGCAGCCAATTTCAGGGGGTATATCAGCCCCAGCATTTT.

The CDR3 region has the DNA TGTGCCAGCAGCCCCTCTCTAGCGGGAGTTCTGAATGAGCAGTTCTTC. Translated, it gives CASSPSLAGVLNEQFF. The gene calls are TRBV4-2 and TRBJ2-1; the match to TRBD2 covers 10 bases. The CDR3 totals 16 residues. V lost 4 bases and J lost 7; bases outside the gene matches: 10. Germline V gene lookup returns CDR1 LGHNA and CDR2 YNFKEQ.

The chain links TRBV5-1 to TRBJ2-2; no firm D call. CDR3 length equals 14 residues. Germline V lookup: CDR1 SGHRS, CDR2 YFSETQ. Deletions cut 1 base from V and 2 bases from J, with 6 bases between. CDR3 amino acids: CASSLQLNTGELFF. The DNA for the CDR3 is TGCGCCAGCAGCTTGCAACTAAACACCGGGGAGCTGTTTTTT.

The chain is built from TRBV2 and TRBJ2-7, with 10 bases identical to TRBD1. The CDR3 loop spans 15 amino acids. Losses at the gene ends were 8 bases for V and 2 bases for J; bases not matched to a gene: 9. Germline-derived CDR1 and CDR2 are SNHLY and FYNNEI. CDR3 DNA sequence: TGTGCCAGCTGCAAAGAGGGGACAGGGGCCTACGAGCAGTACTTC. Protein sequence: CASCKEGTGAYEQYF. Looking up the rest from reference TRBV2 and TRBJ2-7 gives the full variable domain: EPEVTQTPSHQVTQMGQEVILRCVPISNHLYFYWYRQILGQKVEFLVSFYNNEISEKSEIFDDQFSVERPDGSNFTLKIRSTKLEDSAMYFCASCKEGTGAYEQYFGPGTRLTVT.

The chain joins TRBV12-5 to TRBJ2-5, with 10 bases fitting TRBD1. Trimming took 9 bases from V and 4 from J; bases not matched to a gene: 5. Germline V CDR1 and CDR2: LGHNT, FRNRAP. The CDR3 runs 13 residues. The CDR3 DNA is TGTGCTAGCCGGGACAGGGGAGTAGAGACCCAGTACTTC. Translated, it gives CASRDRGVETQYF.

The V gene is TRBV9, the J gene TRBJ2-3, with 12 bases matching TRBD1. Germline lookup yields CDR1 SGDLS and CDR2 YYNGEE. The junction had 7 bases not matched to a gene; V was cut back by 0 bases and J by 5 bases. CDR3 length: 17 residues. Here the CDR3 DNA reads TGTGCCAGCAGCGTAGGCCTGGGACAGGGGGCTCTAGATACGCAGTATTTT. This translates into CASSVGLGQGALDTQYF.

This chain uses TRBV19 with TRBJ1-3; D perhaps matches TRBD1 (5 bases). The CDR3 has 14 residues. The V end lost 5 bases, the J end lost 2 bases, and 10 bases lay between the germline ends. Germline values: CDR1 LNHDA, CDR2 SQIVND (reference sequence). CDR3 sequence: CASSPQGAGNTIYF. In DNA form, the CDR3 reads TGTGCCAGTAGTCCCCAAGGGGCTGGAAACACCATATATTTT.